These T cell receptor beta chains were read from a single sample in a study of blood T cell repertoires in COVID-19. Assay used: immunoSEQ multiplex PCR; TCRdb lists only in-frame clones, some missing. This sample yields 200,000 or so clones, of which just over 85% are seen a single time; about 4.5% belongs to the top ten. Sample: peripheral blood. The receptors were sampled from a man in his fifties or sixties with acute or convalescent COVID-19. The CDR3 runs from the conserved cysteine through the conserved F or W. The D gene is left open where the match is weak. Clone size is given for some rows only: seen once, a few or many times, or a class if the clone is expanded.

size: NA
D: NA
J: TRBJ2-2
V: TRBV30
CDR3: CAWSTQGIGELFF
DNA: TGTGCCTGGAGTACTCAGGGCATCGGGGAGCTGTTTTTT

size: NA
D: TRBD1
J: TRBJ1-2
V: TRBV7-8
CDR3: CASSSHPGQGASGYTF
DNA: TGTGCCAGCAGCTCGCACCCGGGACAGGGGGCATCCGGCTACACCTTC

size: NA
D: NA
J: TRBJ1-4
V: TRBV6-2/TRBV6-3
CDR3: CASSYSGRQRATNEKLFF
DNA: TGTGCCAGCAGTTACTCAGGCAGGCAGAGAGCAACTAATGAAAAACTGTTTTTT

size: NA
D: NA
J: TRBJ1-2
V: TRBV2
CDR3: CASSVRLGYTF
DNA: TGTGCCAGCAGTGTCCGGTTAGGCTACACCTTC

size: NA
D: TRBD1
J: TRBJ2-1
V: TRBV6-5
CDR3: CASIRQGLGNEQFF
DNA: TGTGCCAGCATAAGACAGGGTTTAGGCAATGAGCAGTTCTTC

size: NA
D: TRBD1
J: TRBJ2-7
V: TRBV6-5
CDR3: CASSDSGTGRREQYF
DNA: TGTGCCAGCAGTGACTCCGGGACAGGGCGTCGCGAGCAGTACTTC

size: NA
D: NA
J: TRBJ1-1
V: TRBV23-1
CDR3: CASDSGLRVGDTEAFF
DNA: TGCGCCAGCGACTCGGGACTCAGGGTCGGTGACACTGAAGCTTTCTTT

size: NA
D: TRBD1
J: TRBJ1-1
V: TRBV18
CDR3: CASSPLGGTDTEAFF
DNA: TGTGCCAGCTCACCACTAGGAGGGACAGACACTGAAGCTTTCTTT

size: once
D: TRBD1
J: TRBJ1-4
V: TRBV11-2
CDR3: CASSSGTGGNGEKLFF
DNA: TGTGCCAGCAGCTCTGGGACAGGGGGGAATGGTGAAAAACTGTTTTTT

size: NA
D: TRBD1
J: TRBJ1-2
V: TRBV28
CDR3: CASSADRVNYGYTF
DNA: TGTGCCAGCAGCGCTGACAGGGTCAACTATGGCTACACCTTC

size: NA
D: NA
J: TRBJ1-1
V: TRBV4-1
CDR3: CASSHLGAGDTEAFF
DNA: TGCGCCAGCAGCCATCTTGGGGCAGGGGACACTGAAGCTTTCTTT

size: NA
D: NA
J: TRBJ2-1
V: TRBV5-1
CDR3: CASSFRAASSYNEQFF
DNA: TGCGCCAGCAGCTTCAGGGCGGCTAGCTCCTACAATGAGCAGTTCTTC

size: NA
D: NA
J: TRBJ1-1
V: TRBV7-9
CDR3: CASSFTGSTEAFF
DNA: TGTGCCAGCAGTTTTACAGGGTCCACTGAAGCTTTCTTT

size: NA
D: NA
J: TRBJ1-1
V: TRBV7-8
CDR3: CASSDQGPGTEAFF
DNA: TGTGCCAGCAGCGACCAGGGTCCGGGCACTGAAGCTTTCTTT

size: NA
D: TRBD1
J: TRBJ1-2
V: TRBV3-1/TRBV3-2
CDR3: CASSRQLSGQNYGYTF
DNA: TGTGCCAGCAGCCGCCAACTTTCGGGACAGAATTATGGCTACACCTTC

size: NA
D: NA
J: TRBJ2-3
V: TRBV10-3
CDR3: CAISSTLDVGSTDTQYF
DNA: TGTGCCATCAGTTCAACCCTAGACGTGGGTAGCACAGATACGCAGTATTTT

size: NA
D: NA
J: TRBJ1-2
V: TRBV5-1
CDR3: CASSLGGNYGYTF
DNA: TGCGCCAGCAGCTTGGGCGGTAACTATGGCTACACCTTC

size: NA
D: NA
J: TRBJ2-7
V: TRBV27
CDR3: CASSSGGSYEQYF
DNA: TGTGCCAGCAGTTCCGGCGGTTCCTACGAGCAGTACTTC

size: many
D: TRBD1
J: TRBJ1-4
V: TRBV27
CDR3: CASSLRGGTGFEKLFF
DNA: TGTGCCAGCAGTTTGAGGGGCGGGACAGGGTTTGAAAAACTGTTTTTT

size: once
D: NA
J: TRBJ2-3
V: TRBV27
CDR3: CASSPGGPDTQYF
DNA: TGTGCCAGCAGCCCCGGGGGGCCAGATACGCAGTATTTT

size: NA
D: NA
J: TRBJ1-2
V: TRBV7-9
CDR3: CASSLGTLYGYTF
DNA: TGTGCCAGCAGCCTCGGGACACTTTATGGCTACACCTTC

size: NA
D: TRBD1
J: TRBJ2-2
V: TRBV5-1
CDR3: CASSSRGQGSTGELFF
DNA: TGCGCCAGCAGCTCACGGGGACAGGGGAGCACCGGGGAGCTGTTTTTT

size: NA
D: TRBD2
J: TRBJ2-3
V: TRBV24-1
CDR3: CATSGPPGGATDTQYF
DNA: TGTGCCACCAGTGGCCCCCCGGGGGGAGCCACAGATACGCAGTATTTT

size: NA
D: NA
J: TRBJ1-1
V: TRBV30
CDR3: CAWNPGMNTEAFF
DNA: TGTGCCTGGAACCCCGGGATGAACACTGAAGCTTTCTTT

size: once
D: NA
J: TRBJ1-2
V: TRBV5-1
CDR3: CASSLKGDYGYTF
DNA: TGCGCCAGCAGCTTGAAAGGGGACTATGGCTACACCTTC

size: NA
D: NA
J: TRBJ1-3
V: TRBV15
CDR3: CATSRGLQVSGNTIYF
DNA: TGTGCCACCAGCAGGGGACTACAGGTCTCTGGAAACACCATATATTTT